The source of this T cell receptor (beta chain) is a study of metastatic and nonmetastatic thyroid tumors. Background on the study: Malignant and benign thyroid patients had repertoires compared in peripheral blood and tumor or nodule tissue.

TCRdb re-called the PCR reads via MiXCR. In the table there are about 24,000 clones, less than 25% of which are singletons. Before thyroid surgery, none of the patients had received any treatment. This clone was recorded many times. This receptor was identified in a female donor with papillary thyroid cancer or a benign thyroid nodule (not recorded which). Some clones in this sample may be carry-over from other donors' samples. The sample comprised blood.

The CDR3 loop reads CASSTQDSRTYNEQFF. For the CDR3, the DNA is TGTGCCAGCAGTACCCAGGACAGTAGGACCTACAATGAGCAGTTCTTC. The chain uses TRBV28 and TRBJ2-1, with TRBD1 as a possible D gene (6 bases). The ends were cut back, 5 bases at V and 2 bases at J, with 16 bases in the middle. Germline V CDR1 and CDR2: MDHEN, SYDVKM. The CDR3 is made up of 16 amino acids.